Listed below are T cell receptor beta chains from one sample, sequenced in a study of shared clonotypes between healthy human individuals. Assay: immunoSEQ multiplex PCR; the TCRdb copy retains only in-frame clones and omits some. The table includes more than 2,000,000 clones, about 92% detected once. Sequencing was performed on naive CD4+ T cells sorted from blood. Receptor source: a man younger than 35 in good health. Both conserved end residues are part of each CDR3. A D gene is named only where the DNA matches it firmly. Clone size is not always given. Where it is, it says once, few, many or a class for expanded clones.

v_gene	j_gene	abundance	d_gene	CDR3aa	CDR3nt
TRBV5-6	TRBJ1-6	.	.	CASSLVGGGLNSPLHF	TGTGCCAGCAGCTTGGTAGGGGGGGGGCTAAATTCACCCCTCCACTTT
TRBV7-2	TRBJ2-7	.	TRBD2	CASSTSGRLVEQYF	TGTGCCAGCAGCACTAGCGGGAGGTTGGTAGAGCAGTACTTC
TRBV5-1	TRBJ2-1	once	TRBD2	CASSLALAGGRNEQFF	TGCGCCAGCAGCTTGGCTCTAGCGGGAGGTCGGAATGAGCAGTTCTTC
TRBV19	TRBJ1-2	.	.	CASRSPGGGHYGYTF	TGTGCCAGTAGATCCCCCGGCGGGGGGCACTATGGCTACACCTTC
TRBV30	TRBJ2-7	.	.	CAWSISHASSYEQYF	TGTGCCTGGAGTATCAGCCACGCAAGCTCCTACGAGCAGTACTTC
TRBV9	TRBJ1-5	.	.	CASSVLQALDSNQPQHF	TGTGCCAGCAGCGTTCTACAAGCTCTTGATAGCAATCAGCCCCAGCATTTT
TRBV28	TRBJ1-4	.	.	CASSLIGAREKLFF	TGTGCCAGCAGTTTGATAGGGGCCAGGGAAAAACTGTTTTTT
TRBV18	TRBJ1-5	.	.	CASSRDTRSNQPQHF	TGTGCCAGCTCACGAGACACCCGAAGCAATCAGCCCCAGCATTTT
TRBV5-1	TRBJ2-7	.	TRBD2	CASSVPSGGAVFGAIYEQYF	TGCGCCAGCAGCGTACCTAGCGGGGGGGCGGTCTTTGGCGCCATCTACGAGCAGTACTTC
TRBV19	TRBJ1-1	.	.	CASSPRVPEAFF	TGTGCCAGTAGTCCCAGGGTCCCTGAAGCTTTCTTT
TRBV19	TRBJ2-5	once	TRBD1	CASSKDRAGGETQYF	TGTGCCAGTAGCAAGGACAGGGCAGGGGGAGAGACCCAGTACTTC
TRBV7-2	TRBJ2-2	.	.	CASSSGAGELFF	TGTGCCAGCAGCTCGGGCGCCGGGGAGCTGTTTTTT
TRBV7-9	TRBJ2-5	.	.	CASSAGQGGETQYF	TGTGCCAGCAGCGCTGGGCAGGGGGGAGAGACCCAGTACTTC
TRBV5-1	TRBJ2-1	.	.	CASSWTAGSYNEQFF	TGCGCCAGCAGCTGGACCGCCGGCTCCTACAATGAGCAGTTCTTC
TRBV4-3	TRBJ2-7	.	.	CASSWILSYEQYF	TGCGCCAGCAGCTGGATTCTCTCCTACGAGCAGTACTTC